Given below is one T cell receptor (beta chain) in context. Its antigen is not known. The data were taken from a study of PD-L1 blockade in urothelial cancer. Background on the study: About 85% of the roughly 30 patients comprised males who had bladder-origin urothelial cancer. Blood analysis occurred 3 weeks (second dose) and 6 weeks after treatment start.

Assay used: immunoSEQ multiplex PCR; TCRdb lists only in-frame clones, some missing. The sample consists of around 100,000 clones, around 90% of them appearing once. Broader study findings: In blood sampled pretreatment, TCR clonality below the median predicted better survival.

V lost 5 bases and J lost 2; bases outside the gene matches: 6. CDR3 length equals 15 residues. Germline values: CDR1 SGHTA, CDR2 FQGNSA. Specified time point: pretreatment peripheral blood. This sequence joins TRBV7-2 and TRBJ2-5; 9 nucleotides match TRBD2. This TCR was sampled from a man aged 55 to 70 with urothelial cancer. Sequenced here: PBMCs, sampled around atezolizumab (anti-PD-L1) treatment. CDR3 loop: CASSPRGGAQETQYF. For the CDR3, the DNA is TGTGCCAGCAGCCCGCGCGGGGGGGCTCAAGAGACCCAGTACTTC. Full variable domain (remainder filled in from reference TRBV7-2 and TRBJ2-5): GAGVSQSPSNKVTEKGKDVELRCDPISGHTALYWYRQSLGQGLEFLIYFQGNSAPDKSGLPSDRFSAERTGGSVSTLTIQRTQQEDSAVYLCASSPRGGAQETQYFGPGTRLLVL.